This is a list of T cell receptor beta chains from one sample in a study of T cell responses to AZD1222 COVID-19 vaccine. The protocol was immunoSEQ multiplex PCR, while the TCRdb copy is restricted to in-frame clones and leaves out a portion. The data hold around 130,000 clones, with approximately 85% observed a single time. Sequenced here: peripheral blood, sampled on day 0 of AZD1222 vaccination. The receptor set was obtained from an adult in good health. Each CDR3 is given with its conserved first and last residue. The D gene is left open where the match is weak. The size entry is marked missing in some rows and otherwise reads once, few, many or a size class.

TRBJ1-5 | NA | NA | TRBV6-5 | TGTGCCAGCAGTTCTGACGCCAGCAATCAGCCCCAGCATTTT | CASSSDASNQPQHF
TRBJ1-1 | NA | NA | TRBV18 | TGTGCCAGCTCCCAAAACACCGACACTGAAGCTTTCTTT | CASSQNTDTEAFF
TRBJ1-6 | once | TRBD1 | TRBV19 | TGTGCCAGTAGCAGGGACAGTTCGTTCACCTATAATTCACCCCTCCACTTT | CASSRDSSFTYNSPLHF
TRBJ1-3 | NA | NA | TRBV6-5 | TGTGCCAGCAGTTACTCACCGGCTGGAAGTGGAAACACCATATATTTT | CASSYSPAGSGNTIYF
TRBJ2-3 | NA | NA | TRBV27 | TGTGCCAGCAGTTTCGTGGGGACACCACAGTATTTT | CASSFVGTPQYF
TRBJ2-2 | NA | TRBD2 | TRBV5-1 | TGCGCCAGCAGAGGACTAGCGGAAAACACCGGGGAGCTGTTTTTT | CASRGLAENTGELFF
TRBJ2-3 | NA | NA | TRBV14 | TGTGCCAGCAGCCAAGATAGTCGACTCCACACAGATACGCAGTATTTT | CASSQDSRLHTDTQYF
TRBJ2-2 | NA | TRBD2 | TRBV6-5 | TGTGCCAGCAGTTACGGGCTAGCGGGAGGGGGCGGGGAGCTGTTTTTT | CASSYGLAGGGGELFF
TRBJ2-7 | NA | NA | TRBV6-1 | TGTGCCAGCACTGAAGCCAGGGTCGGGAGCTCCTACGAGCAGTACTTC | CASTEARVGSSYEQYF
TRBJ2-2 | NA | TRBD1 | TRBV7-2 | TGTGCCACCCGGACTATCGTCGGGACAGGTTACACCGGGGAGCTGTTTTTT | CATRTIVGTGYTGELFF
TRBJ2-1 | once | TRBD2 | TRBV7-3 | TGTGCCAGCAGCCTCGGACTAGCGGGGTACAATGAGCAGTTCTTC | CASSLGLAGYNEQFF
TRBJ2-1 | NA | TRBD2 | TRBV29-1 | TGCAGCGCCTCCCGGACTAGCAATGGGAATGAGCAGTTCTTC | CSASRTSNGNEQFF
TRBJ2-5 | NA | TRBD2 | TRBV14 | TGTGCCAGCAGCCCCCCGCAAGTAGCGGGACTAGAGACCCAGTACTTC | CASSPPQVAGLETQYF
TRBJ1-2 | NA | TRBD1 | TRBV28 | TGTGCCAGCAGTTTATCAGGACAGGGGAGAAATGGCTACACCTTC | CASSLSGQGRNGYTF
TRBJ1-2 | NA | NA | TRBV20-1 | TGCAGTGCTAGTTTAGAGGGAAGCTTCTATGGCTACACCTTC | CSASLEGSFYGYTF
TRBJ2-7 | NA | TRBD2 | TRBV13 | TGTGCCACCACCGAGGGACTAGCGGGGCGCACCTACGAGCAGTACTTC | CATTEGLAGRTYEQYF
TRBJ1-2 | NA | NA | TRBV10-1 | TGCGCCAGCAGCCCTCCCGGGACCGCGGACAAGTCTAACTATGGCTACACCTTC | CASSPPGTADKSNYGYTF
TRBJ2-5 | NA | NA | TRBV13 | TGTGCCAGCAGCTTAGTAGGAGAGGAGACCCAGTACTTC | CASSLVGEETQYF
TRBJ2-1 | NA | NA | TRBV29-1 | TGCAGCGTGCGACCGACCAAGATCACCTACAATGAGCAGTTCTTC | CSVRPTKITYNEQFF
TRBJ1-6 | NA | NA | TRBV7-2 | TGTGCCAGCAGCTTGACAGCTTATAATTCACCCCTCCACTTT | CASSLTAYNSPLHF
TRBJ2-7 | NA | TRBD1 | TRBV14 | TGTGCCAGCAGCCGGACAGGGGCAAACTACGAGCAGTACTTC | CASSRTGANYEQYF
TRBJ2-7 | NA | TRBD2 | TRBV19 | TGTGCTACAGGCTGGGGCCTAGCGGGATCCGAGCAGTACTTC | CATGWGLAGSEQYF
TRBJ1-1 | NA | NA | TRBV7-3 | TGTGCCAGCAGCTTAAAGGTTTCACAAACTTTCTTCCGGAACACTGAAGCTTTCTTT | CASSLKVSQTFFRNTEAFF
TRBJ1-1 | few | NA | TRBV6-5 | TGTGCCAGCAGAGGGAAGGGCAGTGGGGCTTTCTTT | CASRGKGSGAFF
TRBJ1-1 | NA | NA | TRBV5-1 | TGCGCCAGCAGCTGGGGGGGCACGAACACTGAAGCTTTCTTT | CASSWGGTNTEAFF
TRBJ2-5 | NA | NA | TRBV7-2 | TGTGCCAGCAGCTTACTCCAGGGAGCCCAAGAGACCCAGTACTTC | CASSLLQGAQETQYF
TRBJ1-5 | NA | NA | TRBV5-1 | TGCGCCAGCAGCTTGCCGGGGGCGGGTCAGCCCCAGCATTTT | CASSLPGAGQPQHF
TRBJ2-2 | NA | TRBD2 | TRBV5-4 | TGTGCCAGCAGCTCCCGCCCGGGGCGGCGGGAGTCTACCGGGGAGCTGTTTTTT | CASSSRPGRRESTGELFF
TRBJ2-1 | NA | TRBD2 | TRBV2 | TGTGCCAGCAGTGAGCAGGCGGGAGGGTGGCATGAGCAGTTCTTC | CASSEQAGGWHEQFF
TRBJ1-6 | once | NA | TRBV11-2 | TGTGCCAGCAGGGTACAGGGCTATAATTCACCCCTCCACTTT | CASRVQGYNSPLHF
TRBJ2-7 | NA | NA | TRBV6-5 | TGTGCCAGCAGTTACTCGAGAAGGCTTGCCTACGAGCAGTACTTC | CASSYSRRLAYEQYF
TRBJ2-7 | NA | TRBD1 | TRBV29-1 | TGCAGCGTTTCAGAGGGGACAGGGGAGCAGTACTTC | CSVSEGTGEQYF
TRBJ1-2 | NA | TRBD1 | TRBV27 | TGTGCCAGCAGTTCGGGGGCCAACAGGGGTGGCTATGGCTACACCTTC | CASSSGANRGGYGYTF
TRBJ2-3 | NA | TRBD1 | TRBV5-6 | TGTGCCAGCAGCGACGGGACAGGGCATACAGATACGCAGTATTTT | CASSDGTGHTDTQYF
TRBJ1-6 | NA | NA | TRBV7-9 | TGTGCCAGCAGCACCCCGGTAGGACCCCTCCACTTT | CASSTPVGPLHF
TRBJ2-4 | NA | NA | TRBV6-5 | TGTGCCAGCAGTTACAGCGGGTCAGGGGCCAAAAACATTCAGTACTTC | CASSYSGSGAKNIQYF
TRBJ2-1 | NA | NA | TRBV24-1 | TGTGCCACCAGATCCGGGACAGCGGGCGGTGAGCAGTTCTTC | CATRSGTAGGEQFF
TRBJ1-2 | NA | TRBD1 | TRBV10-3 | TGTGCCATCAGGCCCATCGACAGGGTTGAGGGCTACACCTTC | CAIRPIDRVEGYTF
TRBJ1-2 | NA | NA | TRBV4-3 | TGCGCCAGCAGCCAAGTGGGGGGGGACTATGGCTACACCTTC | CASSQVGGDYGYTF
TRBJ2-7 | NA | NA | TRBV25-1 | TGTGCCAGCAGTGAATGGGGACGCACCTCCTACGAGCAGTACTTC | CASSEWGRTSYEQYF
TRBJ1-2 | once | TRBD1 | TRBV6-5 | TGTGCCAGCAGTTACTCGACAGGGTGGGCCTATGGCTACACCTTC | CASSYSTGWAYGYTF
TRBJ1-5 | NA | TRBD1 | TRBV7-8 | TGTGCCAGCAGCTTACGTCGGGACAGGGTGAATCAGCCCCAGCATTTT | CASSLRRDRVNQPQHF
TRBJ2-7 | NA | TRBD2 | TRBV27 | TGTGCCAGCAGTCCCGTAACTAGCGGGAGGGTCTACGAGCAGTACTTC | CASSPVTSGRVYEQYF
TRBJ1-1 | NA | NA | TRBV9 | TGTGCCAGCAGCCCACTAGGGGGTCCAAACACTGAAGCTTTCTTT | CASSPLGGPNTEAFF
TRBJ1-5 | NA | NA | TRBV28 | TGTGCCAGCAGCTCCCGACAGTATAGCAATCAGCCCCAGCATTTT | CASSSRQYSNQPQHF
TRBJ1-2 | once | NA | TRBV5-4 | TGTGCCAGCAGCCGGGGCGGTGCTCAAGGCTACACCTTC | CASSRGGAQGYTF
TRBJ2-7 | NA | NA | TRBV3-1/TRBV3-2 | TGTGCCAGCAGCCAAGACGGGGGAGGATACGAGCAGTACTTC | CASSQDGGGYEQYF
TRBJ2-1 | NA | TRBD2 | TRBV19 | TGTGCCAGTAGTATAGGAGCGTCTAGCGGGGCTGAGCAGTTCTTC | CASSIGASSGAEQFF
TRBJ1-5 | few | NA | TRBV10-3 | TGTGCCATCAGTGAGTCGGGACGGAGAAATCAGCCCCAGCATTTT | CAISESGRRNQPQHF
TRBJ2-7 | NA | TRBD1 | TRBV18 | TGTGCCAGCTCCCAGGGCAGGGGGCGGGAGCAGTACTTC | CASSQGRGREQYF
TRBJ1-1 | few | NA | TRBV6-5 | TGTGCCAGCAGTTACCAGATCCCGAGCATGAACACTGAAGCTTTCTTT | CASSYQIPSMNTEAFF
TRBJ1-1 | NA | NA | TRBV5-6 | TGTGCCAGCAGCTTCGACGGTGAAGCTTTCTTT | CASSFDGEAFF
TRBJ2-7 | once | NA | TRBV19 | TGTGCCAGTAGGGAACGGGGGGCCGGCGACGAGCAGTACTTC | CASRERGAGDEQYF
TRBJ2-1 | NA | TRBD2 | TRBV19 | TGTGCCAGTAGTATAGAGTGGCGGGGGGACAATGAGCAGTTCTTC | CASSIEWRGDNEQFF
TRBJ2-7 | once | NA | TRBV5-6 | TGTGCCAGCAGCTTGGTGCACATTTACGAGCAGTACTTC | CASSLVHIYEQYF
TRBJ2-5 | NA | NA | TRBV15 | TGTGCCACCAGCAGAGAAGGGGTCGGGACCCAGTACTTC | CATSREGVGTQYF
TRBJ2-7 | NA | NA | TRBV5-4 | TGTGCCAGCAGCTTGGTATGGGGTGGAGGGGTGGAGCAGTACTTC | CASSLVWGGGVEQYF
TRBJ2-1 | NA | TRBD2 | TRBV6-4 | TGTGCCAGCAGAACGTTTTGGCACGGGAGCGGGGGTTACAATGAGCAGTTCTTC | CASRTFWHGSGGYNEQFF
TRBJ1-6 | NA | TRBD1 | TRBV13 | TGTGCCACCACCAGCCTTCAGGACAGGGGAAGCGTAAATTCACCCCTCCACTTT | CATTSLQDRGSVNSPLHF